This is a list of T cell receptor beta chains from one sample in a study of a mutant IDH1 vaccine in newly diagnosed glioma. What these receptors recognize is not known. Profiled with immunoSEQ multiplex PCR; TCRdb holds only in-frame clones, not every one. This table holds approximately 58,000 clones, about four fifths found once. The sequencing here drew on PBMCs, taken from a glioma patient whose treatment included an IDH1 peptide vaccine. These receptors were obtained from a man aged 30 to 45 with glioma. The CDR3 runs from the conserved cysteine through the conserved F or W. Fields, in order: clone size, J gene, D gene, V gene, CDR3 DNA, CDR3 protein. D genes are given only for firm matches. Expanded clones are given a class, and other clones once, few, many or no size at all.

clone_size: -; j_call: TRBJ1-6; d_call: -; v_call: TRBV19; cdr3_nt: TGTGCCAGTAGAACAGGGTTCGCCTATAATTCACCCCTCCACTTT; cdr3_aa: CASRTGFAYNSPLHF
clone_size: -; j_call: TRBJ1-5; d_call: TRBD1; v_call: TRBV7-9; cdr3_nt: TGTGCCAGCAGCTTAGCGGAGGGGGCTAGCAATCAGCCCCAGCATTTT; cdr3_aa: CASSLAEGASNQPQHF
clone_size: -; j_call: TRBJ1-2; d_call: TRBD1; v_call: TRBV4-2; cdr3_nt: TGTGCCAGCAGCCAACAGGGGGCTTGGGGCTACACCTTC; cdr3_aa: CASSQQGAWGYTF
clone_size: -; j_call: TRBJ2-2; d_call: -; v_call: TRBV13; cdr3_nt: TGTGCCAGCAGCCACAGTCGACAGGCGAACACCGGGGAGCTGTTTTTT; cdr3_aa: CASSHSRQANTGELFF
clone_size: -; j_call: TRBJ2-3; d_call: TRBD2; v_call: TRBV10-1; cdr3_nt: TGCGCCAGCAGCGTCGGGACTAGCGGTTTCACAGATACGCAGTATTTT; cdr3_aa: CASSVGTSGFTDTQYF
clone_size: -; j_call: TRBJ1-3; d_call: -; v_call: TRBV6-6; cdr3_nt: TGTGCCAGCAGTGGACCCAACGACGGAAACACCATATATTTT; cdr3_aa: CASSGPNDGNTIYF
clone_size: -; j_call: TRBJ1-2; d_call: TRBD1; v_call: TRBV6-5; cdr3_nt: TGTGCCAGCAGTTACACAGGGGAGCTAGATGGCTACACCTTC; cdr3_aa: CASSYTGELDGYTF
clone_size: -; j_call: TRBJ1-6; d_call: TRBD1; v_call: TRBV5-6; cdr3_nt: TGTGCCAGCAGCTTATGGACAGGGGGCGCGGGGTCACCCCTCCACTTT; cdr3_aa: CASSLWTGGAGSPLHF
clone_size: few; j_call: TRBJ1-1; d_call: -; v_call: TRBV18; cdr3_nt: TGTGCCAGCTCACGGCAGGGACAAGGCACTGAAGCTTTCTTT; cdr3_aa: CASSRQGQGTEAFF
clone_size: once; j_call: TRBJ2-7; d_call: TRBD1; v_call: TRBV7-6; cdr3_nt: TGTGCCAGCAGCTTAGGAGCGGGACAGGGGGCTTACGAGCAGTACTTC; cdr3_aa: CASSLGAGQGAYEQYF
clone_size: -; j_call: TRBJ1-6; d_call: TRBD1; v_call: TRBV7-8; cdr3_nt: TGTGCCAGCAGCTTAGGAGGGGGCAGCTATAATTCACCCCTCCACTTT; cdr3_aa: CASSLGGGSYNSPLHF
clone_size: -; j_call: TRBJ2-1; d_call: -; v_call: TRBV10-1; cdr3_nt: TGCGCCAGCAGTGATGAGGAAGTCTACAATGAGCAGTTCTTC; cdr3_aa: CASSDEEVYNEQFF
clone_size: few; j_call: TRBJ1-1; d_call: -; v_call: TRBV13; cdr3_nt: TGTGCCAGCAGCTTAGAAGGGAGTATAGTAGCTTTCTTT; cdr3_aa: CASSLEGSIVAFF
clone_size: -; j_call: TRBJ2-5; d_call: TRBD1; v_call: TRBV29-1; cdr3_nt: TGCAGCGCTGGTCACAGGGGGCGTAAAGAGACCCAGTACTTC; cdr3_aa: CSAGHRGRKETQYF
clone_size: once; j_call: TRBJ2-7; d_call: -; v_call: TRBV9; cdr3_nt: TGTGCCAGCAGCGTAGATTTTAACCCCATCGAGCAGTACTTC; cdr3_aa: CASSVDFNPIEQYF
clone_size: -; j_call: TRBJ2-1; d_call: -; v_call: TRBV6-5; cdr3_nt: TGTGCCAGCAGTTACAACGCGGGGTGGGATGAGCAGTTCTTC; cdr3_aa: CASSYNAGWDEQFF
clone_size: once; j_call: TRBJ1-4; d_call: -; v_call: TRBV6-6; cdr3_nt: TGTGCCAGCAGTTATCCCAGTGTGGACGGAAAACTGTTTTTT; cdr3_aa: CASSYPSVDGKLFF
clone_size: -; j_call: TRBJ2-5; d_call: TRBD2; v_call: TRBV4-1; cdr3_nt: TGCGCCAGCAGCCCGGGGGGACTAGCCGGGGCGGGGGAGACCCAGTACTTC; cdr3_aa: CASSPGGLAGAGETQYF
clone_size: -; j_call: TRBJ2-7; d_call: -; v_call: TRBV27; cdr3_nt: TGTGCCAGCAGTTTCGGGTCCGCCTACGAGCAGTACTTC; cdr3_aa: CASSFGSAYEQYF
clone_size: -; j_call: TRBJ2-5; d_call: -; v_call: TRBV19; cdr3_nt: TGTGCCAGTAGTTTAGGGGTGGGGGAAGAGACCCAGTACTTC; cdr3_aa: CASSLGVGEETQYF
clone_size: few; j_call: TRBJ1-5; d_call: -; v_call: TRBV10-3; cdr3_nt: TGTGCCATCAGGCCTGACTCCCCCGGGCCCCAGCATTTT; cdr3_aa: CAIRPDSPGPQHF
clone_size: -; j_call: TRBJ2-7; d_call: -; v_call: TRBV5-1; cdr3_nt: TGCGCCAGCAGCTTCCGCAGCGGTTCCTCCTACGAGCAGTACTTC; cdr3_aa: CASSFRSGSSYEQYF
clone_size: -; j_call: TRBJ1-1; d_call: TRBD1; v_call: TRBV6-1; cdr3_nt: TGTGCCAGCAGTGGAAGACAGGGGGCTGGGACTGAAGCTTTCTTT; cdr3_aa: CASSGRQGAGTEAFF
clone_size: once; j_call: TRBJ1-1; d_call: -; v_call: TRBV10-1; cdr3_nt: TGCGCCAGCGCCCTCACAGAGAACACTGAAGCTTTCTTT; cdr3_aa: CASALTENTEAFF
clone_size: -; j_call: TRBJ2-3; d_call: -; v_call: TRBV21-1; cdr3_nt: TGTGCCAGCACCCCGGGACTAGGGTTCACAGATACGCAGTATTTT; cdr3_aa: CASTPGLGFTDTQYF